Below, 10 T cell receptor beta chains from the same sample are listed, as sequenced in a study of blood T cells in healthy people across ages. It was with a sample-barcoded 5' primer and a J-beta primer mix that a second PCR of roughly 6 to 12 cycles was run. MiXCR, run by TCRdb on the 5' RACE reads, gives a single entry per CDR3 protein. The sample consists of around 870,000 distinct CDR3 sequences, under 30% of them appearing once. Material for sequencing was blood. These receptors all come from a woman older than 75 in good health.

This clonotype has just a few counts. The chain is built from TRBV24-1 and TRBJ1-2; 8 bases are a match to TRBD1. There are 15 residues in the CDR3. Germline V CDR1 and CDR2: KGHDR, SFDVKD. Germline trimming cut 2 bases from V and 3 bases from J; bases unmatched to any gene: 4. The CDR3 DNA reads TGTGCCACCAGTGATTCCAGGGGGCGAGACTATGGCTACACCTTC. Its translation: CATSDSRGRDYGYTF.

The sample holds a few counts of this clonotype. The chain employs TRBV11-2 and TRBJ1-5, with D uncertain. V shed 1 base and J shed 7 bases, with 14 bases lying between them. Germline assignment: CDR1 SGHAT and CDR2 FQNNGV. CDR3 length: 15 amino acids. This CDR3 reads CASSLGAGGYQPQHF. The CDR3, as DNA: TGTGCCAGCAGCTTAGGGGCGGGAGGGTACCAGCCCCAGCATTTT.

This clonotype has at least ten counts. The V call is TRBV7-2, the J call TRBJ2-7; D unresolved. There are 12 residues in the CDR3. Trimming took off 2 bases at V and 3 bases at J, with 5 bases between the two ends. Looked up from germline, CDR1 is SGHTA and CDR2 is FQGNSA. CDR3 in amino acids: CASSLTFYEQYF. CDR3 bases: TGTGCCAGCAGCTTAACGTTCTACGAGCAGTACTTC.

The sample holds many counts of this clonotype. J is TRBJ2-1 and V is TRBV7-2; D perhaps matches TRBD1 (6 bases). The V gene's germline CDR1 is SGHTA and CDR2 FQGNSA. V lost 3 bases to trimming and J lost 2 bases, with 14 bases between them. This CDR3 has 16 amino acids. The CDR3 here is CASSLKGQGTYNEQFF. CDR3 sequence (DNA): TGTGCCAGCAGCTTGAAGGGGCAGGGGACCTACAATGAGCAGTTCTTC.

This clonotype was picked up many times. The rearrangement joins TRBV20-1 to TRBJ2-3; 12 positions agree with TRBD2. There are 16 residues in the CDR3. Germline CDR1 DFQATT, CDR2 SNEGSKA (reference sequence). J gave up 3 bases and V 3 bases, and 7 bases lay outside the gene matches. The CDR3 coding sequence is TGCAGTGCTAGGTCTTTTCTAGCGGGGGGGACAGATACGCAGTATTTT. This gives the protein CSARSFLAGGTDTQYF.

V and J are TRBV7-2 and TRBJ2-3; TRBD2 agrees at 9 bases. This CDR3 is built from 14 residues. CDR1 and CDR2 from the germline V gene are SGHTA and FQGNSA. Losses at the gene ends were 4 bases for V and 5 bases for J; bases not matched to a gene: 4. The CDR3 DNA reads as TGTGCCAGCAGCTATCGGCGGGGGGGAGATACGCAGTATTTT. Protein: CASSYRRGGDTQYF.

The CDR3 DNA reads TGTGCCAGTAGCCGAATCGGGACAGAAGAGACCCAGTACTTC. Its translation: CASSRIGTEETQYF. This chain links TRBV19 with TRBJ2-5, with 7 bases fitting TRBD1. The CDR3 has 14 amino acids. After removal of 6 bases from V and 3 bases from J, the junction contained 7 bases not matched to a gene. From germline, CDR1 is LNHDA and CDR2 SQIVND (reference sequence).

J is TRBJ1-1 and V is TRBV18; D call uncertain. Per the germline V gene, CDR1 is KGHSH and CDR2 is LQKENI. The V end was cut by 2 bases, the J end by 5 bases, with 15 bases between. CDR3 size: 15 residues. The CDR3 DNA is TGTGCCAGCTCACCAAGCATTGGGTCGAGGACTGAAGCTTTCTTT. Protein sequence: CASSPSIGSRTEAFF.

A word on this clonotype: The junction does not match germline at one end; this may be a read error. V gene TRBV7-9 combines with J gene TRBJ1-2, with 10 nucleotides matching TRBD1. CDR3 length: 14 residues. Germline-derived CDR1 and CDR2 are SEHNR and FQNEAQ (reference sequence). CDR3 DNA sequence: TGTGCCAGCAGCAGGACAGGGGGAGACTATGGCTACATCTTC. Its translation is CASSRTGGDYGYIF.

The chain uses TRBV28 and TRBJ1-5, with 9 positions matching TRBD1. CDR3 length: 16 residues. Germline CDR1 is MDHEN and CDR2 is SYDVKM. After removal of 8 bases from V and 6 bases from J, the junction contained 14 bases not matched to a gene. CDR3 protein: CASRRTGQGGVQPQHF. The CDR3 region has the DNA TGTGCCAGCCGAAGGACGGGACAGGGAGGAGTTCAGCCCCAGCATTTT. Variable domain in full (rest from reference TRBV28 and TRBJ1-5): DVKVTQSSRYLVKRTGEKVFLECVQDMDHENMFWYRQDPGLGLRLIYFSYDVKMKEKGDIPEGYSVSREKKERFSLILESASTNQTSMYLCASRRTGQGGVQPQHFGDGTRLSIL.